This is a list of T cell receptor beta chains from one sample in a study of blood T cell repertoires in COVID-19. Sequencing used immunoSEQ multiplex PCR; TCRdb keeps in-frame clones, though not all of them. The sample lists about 69,000 clones; just under 80% were seen once. The material sequenced was peripheral blood. The receptors come from a human donor in a cohort sampled during active COVID-19. Both conserved end residues are part of each CDR3. The D gene is left open where the match is weak. Size is omitted from some rows. Given values are once, few, many or a class for expanded clones.

V,D,J,size,DNA,CDR3
TRBV9,-,TRBJ1-1,-,TGTGCCAGCAGCAGGCAGGGTGAAGCTTTCTTT,CASSRQGEAFF
TRBV19,TRBD1,TRBJ1-5,-,TGTGCCAGTAGTAAACCCCCACAGGGGGTAGGAATTCAGCCCCAGCATTTT,CASSKPPQGVGIQPQHF
TRBV27,-,TRBJ1-4,-,TGTGCCAGCAGCCCTAGGACAGCTTATAATGAAAAACTGTTTTTT,CASSPRTAYNEKLFF
TRBV6-1,TRBD1,TRBJ1-5,-,TGTGCCAGCAGTGCAGACGACAGGGGGCGGGTTCAGCCCCAGCATTTT,CASSADDRGRVQPQHF
TRBV6-5,-,TRBJ2-5,-,TGTGCCAGCAGTTACGGCAGGGAGGAAGTGGCCCAGTACTTC,CASSYGREEVAQYF
TRBV4-1,-,TRBJ2-2,-,TGCGCCAGCAGCCAGCCGGGACTCCCGAACACCGGGGAGCTGTTTTTT,CASSQPGLPNTGELFF
TRBV28,TRBD1,TRBJ1-2,-,TGTGCCAGCAGTCCTTGGACAGGGGGCATCTATGGCTACACCTTC,CASSPWTGGIYGYTF
TRBV2,-,TRBJ2-7,few,TGTGCCAGCAAACCGTTACCTATCAACTACGAGCAGTACTTC,CASKPLPINYEQYF
TRBV7-9,-,TRBJ1-1,-,TGTGCCAGCAGCATTATGAACACTGAAGCTTTCTTT,CASSIMNTEAFF
TRBV10-3,-,TRBJ2-7,-,TGTGCCATCAGTGAAGGAGGGAAGGGCTCCTACGAGCAGTACTTC,CAISEGGKGSYEQYF
TRBV19,TRBD2,TRBJ2-1,once,TGTGCCAGTAGTCCTTGGACTAGCGGGAGAATAAATGAGCAGTTCTTC,CASSPWTSGRINEQFF
TRBV30,-,TRBJ2-5,-,TGTGCCTGGAGTGCCCGGGGGTCCATGGGAGAGACCCAGTACTTC,CAWSARGSMGETQYF
TRBV19,TRBD1,TRBJ2-6,once,TGTGCCAGTAGTATAAAAGGGGGCACTGGGGCCAACGTCCTGACTTTC,CASSIKGGTGANVLTF
TRBV28,-,TRBJ1-5,-,TGTGCCAGCAGTCCCCGGGGACTTACCCAGCCCCAGCATTTT,CASSPRGLTQPQHF
TRBV28,-,TRBJ1-2,-,TGTGCCAGCAGTTTTGCAGGGGCCCCTAACTATGGCTACACCTTC,CASSFAGAPNYGYTF
TRBV12-1,-,TRBJ2-1,-,TGTGCCAGCAGCTCACCACTAGCGGGAGTAGGCAATGAGCAGTTCTTC,CASSSPLAGVGNEQFF
TRBV7-2,-,TRBJ2-3,-,TGTGCCAGCAGCGTGATCCGGGGCACAGATACGCAGTATTTT,CASSVIRGTDTQYF
TRBV13,-,TRBJ2-2,-,TGTGCCAGCAGCTCGTACAGGGCGAACACCGGGGAGCTGTTTTTT,CASSSYRANTGELFF
TRBV12-3/TRBV12-4,-,TRBJ1-2,-,TGTGCCAGCAGTCTGGACAGACGCCAAGGCTACACCTTC,CASSLDRRQGYTF
TRBV19,-,TRBJ1-5,-,TGTGCCAGTAGTCGATACAGGGATAGCAATCAGCCCCAGCATTTT,CASSRYRDSNQPQHF
TRBV11-2,TRBD1,TRBJ2-5,-,TGTGCCAGCAGCGGGGGACAGGGCCTCCAAGAGACCCAGTACTTC,CASSGGQGLQETQYF
TRBV19,TRBD2,TRBJ2-1,few,TGTGCCAGTAGTCCCCTCCCTAGCGGGAGGGCCTACAATGAGCAGTTCTTC,CASSPLPSGRAYNEQFF
TRBV19,-,TRBJ2-7,-,TGTGCCAGTAGTACAAAACAGAAGATTTCCTACGAGCAGTACTTC,CASSTKQKISYEQYF
TRBV19,TRBD1,TRBJ1-2,-,TGTGCCAGTCGCCCCTCTCAGGGGGCAAGGGGCTACACCTTC,CASRPSQGARGYTF
TRBV7-9,TRBD1,TRBJ2-4,once,TGTGCCAGCAGCCCCGGGACAGGGGGGGCCAAAAACATTCAGTACTTC,CASSPGTGGAKNIQYF
TRBV7-9,-,TRBJ2-5,few,TGTGCCAGCAGCTCTCCTGGAGGGCAAGAGACCCAGTACTTC,CASSSPGGQETQYF
TRBV4-1,-,TRBJ1-2,-,TGCGCCAGCAGCCAAGAGTGGGGGGAAACTTATGGCTACACCTTC,CASSQEWGETYGYTF
TRBV11-2,-,TRBJ2-1,-,TGTGCCAGCAGCTTAGTTAAGGTGCGGAATGAGCAGTTCTTC,CASSLVKVRNEQFF